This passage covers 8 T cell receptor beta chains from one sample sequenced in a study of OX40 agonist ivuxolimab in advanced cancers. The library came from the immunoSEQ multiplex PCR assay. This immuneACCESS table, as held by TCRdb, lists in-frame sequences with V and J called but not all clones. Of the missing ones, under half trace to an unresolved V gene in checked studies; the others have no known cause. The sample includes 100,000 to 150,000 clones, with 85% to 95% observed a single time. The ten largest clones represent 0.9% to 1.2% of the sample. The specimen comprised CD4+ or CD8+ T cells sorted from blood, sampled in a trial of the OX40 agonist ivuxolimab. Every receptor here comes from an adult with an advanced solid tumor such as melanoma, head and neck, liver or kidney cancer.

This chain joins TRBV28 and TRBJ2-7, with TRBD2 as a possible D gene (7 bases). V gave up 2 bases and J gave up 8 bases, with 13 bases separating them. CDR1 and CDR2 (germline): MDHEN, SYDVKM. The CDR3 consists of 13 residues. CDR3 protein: CASSLRRGGKQYF. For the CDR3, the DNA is TGTGCCAGCAGTTTAAGGAGGGGGGGCAAGCAGTACTTC.

CDR3: CASRGQGTYEQYF. CDR3 nucleotide sequence: TGTGCCAGCAGGGGACAGGGCACCTACGAGCAGTACTTC. The V call is TRBV7-9, the J call TRBJ2-7; 9 nucleotides line up with TRBD1. Per the germline V gene, CDR1 is SEHNR and CDR2 is FQNEAQ (reference sequence). There are 13 residues in the CDR3. Germline trimming cut 6 bases from V and 2 bases from J; bases unmatched to any gene: 2.

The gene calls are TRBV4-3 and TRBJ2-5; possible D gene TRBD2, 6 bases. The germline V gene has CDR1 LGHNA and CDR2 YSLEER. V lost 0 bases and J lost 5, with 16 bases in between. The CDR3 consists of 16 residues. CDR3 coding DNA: TGCGCCAGCAGCCAAGATCGGCGGAGGGGTGGGGAGACCCAGTACTTC. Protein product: CASSQDRRRGGETQYF.

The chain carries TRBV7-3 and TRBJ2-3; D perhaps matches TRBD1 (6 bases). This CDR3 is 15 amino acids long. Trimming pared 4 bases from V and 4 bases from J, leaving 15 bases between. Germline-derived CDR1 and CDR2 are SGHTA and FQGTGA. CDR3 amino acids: CASSYAPGDADTQYF. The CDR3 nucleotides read TGTGCCAGCAGCTATGCACCAGGGGACGCAGATACGCAGTATTTT.

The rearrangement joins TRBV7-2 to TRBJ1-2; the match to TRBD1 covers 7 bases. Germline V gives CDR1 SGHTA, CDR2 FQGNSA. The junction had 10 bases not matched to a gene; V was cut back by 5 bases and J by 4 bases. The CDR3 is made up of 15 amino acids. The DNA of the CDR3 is TGTGCCAGCAGCCCCCAGGGGGGCCCCCCCTATGGCTACACCTTC. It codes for CASSPQGGPPYGYTF.

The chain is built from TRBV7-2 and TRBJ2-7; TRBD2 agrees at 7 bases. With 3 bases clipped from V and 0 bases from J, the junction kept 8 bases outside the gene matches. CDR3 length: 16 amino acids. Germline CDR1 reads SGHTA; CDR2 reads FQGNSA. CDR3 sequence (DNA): TGTGCCAGCAGCTTTTTGGTAGCGGGCGGCTCCTACGAGCAGTACTTC. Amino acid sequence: CASSFLVAGGSYEQYF.

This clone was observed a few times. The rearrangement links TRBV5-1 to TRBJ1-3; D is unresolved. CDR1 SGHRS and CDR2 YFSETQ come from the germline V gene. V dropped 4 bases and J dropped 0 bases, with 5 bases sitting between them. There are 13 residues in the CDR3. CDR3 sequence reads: CASSRNSGNTIYF. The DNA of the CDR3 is TGCGCCAGCAGCCGGAACTCTGGAAACACCATATATTTT.

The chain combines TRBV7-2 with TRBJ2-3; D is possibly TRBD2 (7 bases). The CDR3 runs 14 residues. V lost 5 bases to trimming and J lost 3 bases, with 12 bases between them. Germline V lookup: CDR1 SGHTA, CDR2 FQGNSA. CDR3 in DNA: TGTGCCAGCAGCGGGGGGGGCTGGACAGATACGCAGTATTTT. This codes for CASSGGGWTDTQYF. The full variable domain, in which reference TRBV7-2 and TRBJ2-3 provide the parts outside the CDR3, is GAGVSQSPSNKVTEKGKDVELRCDPISGHTALYWYRQSLGQGLEFLIYFQGNSAPDKSGLPSDRFSAERTGGSVSTLTIQRTQQEDSAVYLCASSGGGWTDTQYFGPGTRLTVL.